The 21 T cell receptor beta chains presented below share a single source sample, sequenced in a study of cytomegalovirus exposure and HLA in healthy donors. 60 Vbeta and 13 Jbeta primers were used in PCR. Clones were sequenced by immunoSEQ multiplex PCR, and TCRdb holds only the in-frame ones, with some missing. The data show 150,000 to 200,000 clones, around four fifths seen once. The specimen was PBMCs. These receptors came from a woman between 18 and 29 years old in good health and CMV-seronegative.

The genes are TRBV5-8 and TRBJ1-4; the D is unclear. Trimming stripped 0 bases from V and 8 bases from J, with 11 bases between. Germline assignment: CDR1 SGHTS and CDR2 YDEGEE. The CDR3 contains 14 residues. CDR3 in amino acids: CASSLGQVEEKLFF. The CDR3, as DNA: TGTGCCAGCAGCTTGGGCCAGGTCGAGGAAAAACTGTTTTTT.

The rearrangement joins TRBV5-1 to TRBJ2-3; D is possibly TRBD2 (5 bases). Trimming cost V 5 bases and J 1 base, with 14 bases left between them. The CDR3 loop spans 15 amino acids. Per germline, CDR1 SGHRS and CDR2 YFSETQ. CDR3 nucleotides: TGCGCCAGCAGTTTTGAGGGTTACGGCACAGATACGCAGTATTTT. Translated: CASSFEGYGTDTQYF.

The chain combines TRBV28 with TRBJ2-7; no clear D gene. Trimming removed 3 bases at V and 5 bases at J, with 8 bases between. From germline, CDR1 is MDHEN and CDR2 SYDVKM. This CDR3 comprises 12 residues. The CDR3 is CASSLMGHEQYF. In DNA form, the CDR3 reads TGTGCCAGCAGTTTGATGGGCCACGAGCAGTACTTC.

The CDR3 loop reads CASRGRDYGYTF. The CDR3 nucleotides read TGTGCCAGCAGAGGTCGGGACTATGGCTACACCTTC. The chain employs TRBV2 and TRBJ1-2, with D unclear. Trimming removed 6 bases at V and 3 bases at J, with 8 bases between. Looked up from germline, CDR1 is SNHLY and CDR2 is FYNNEI. The CDR3 has 12 amino acids.

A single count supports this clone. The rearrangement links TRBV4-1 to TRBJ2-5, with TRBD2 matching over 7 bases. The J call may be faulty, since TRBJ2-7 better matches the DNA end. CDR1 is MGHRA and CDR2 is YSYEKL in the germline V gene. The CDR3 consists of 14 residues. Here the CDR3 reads CASSQGEGGYEQYF. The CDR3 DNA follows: TGCGCCAGCAGCCAAGGGGAGGGCGGGTACGAGCAGTACTTC.

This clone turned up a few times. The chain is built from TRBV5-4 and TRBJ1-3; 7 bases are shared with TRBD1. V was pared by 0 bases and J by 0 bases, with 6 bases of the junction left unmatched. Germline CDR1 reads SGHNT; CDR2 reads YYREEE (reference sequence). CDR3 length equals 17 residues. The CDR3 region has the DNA TGTGCCAGCAGCTTGGTGACAGGGCCCTACTCTGGAAACACCATATATTTT. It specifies CASSLVTGPYSGNTIYF.

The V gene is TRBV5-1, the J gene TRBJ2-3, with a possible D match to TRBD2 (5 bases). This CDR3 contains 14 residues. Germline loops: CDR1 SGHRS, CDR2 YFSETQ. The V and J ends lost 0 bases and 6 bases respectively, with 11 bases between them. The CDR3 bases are TGCGCCAGCAGCTTGGACGGAGGTATGGATACGCAGTATTTT. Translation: CASSLDGGMDTQYF. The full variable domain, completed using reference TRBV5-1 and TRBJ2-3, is KAGVTQTPRYLIKTRGQQVTLSCSPISGHRSVSWYQQTPGQGLQFLFEYFSETQRNKGNFPGRFSGRQFSNSRSEMNVSTLELGDSALYLCASSLDGGMDTQYFGPGTRLTVL.

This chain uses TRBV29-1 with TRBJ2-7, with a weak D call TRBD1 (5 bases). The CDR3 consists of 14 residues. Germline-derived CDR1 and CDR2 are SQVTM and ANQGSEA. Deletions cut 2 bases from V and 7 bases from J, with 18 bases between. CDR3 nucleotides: TGCAGCGTTGAAATCCCCAGGGCGAGAAGGGAGCAGTACTTC. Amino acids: CSVEIPRARREQYF.

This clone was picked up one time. Here the CDR3 reads CASSQDGAGGPSTDTQYF. DNA for the CDR3: TGTGCCAGCAGCCAAGATGGGGCAGGGGGCCCTAGCACAGATACGCAGTATTTT. The gene calls are TRBV4-2 and TRBJ2-3, with 8 positions matching TRBD1. The germline V gene has CDR1 LGHNA and CDR2 YNFKEQ. The CDR3 spans 18 residues. The trim removed 0 bases at V and 0 bases at J, leaving 8 bases unmatched.

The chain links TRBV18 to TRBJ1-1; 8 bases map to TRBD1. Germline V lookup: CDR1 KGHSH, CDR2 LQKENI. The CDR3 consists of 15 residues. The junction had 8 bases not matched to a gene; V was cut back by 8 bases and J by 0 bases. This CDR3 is CASPNGQGMNTEAFF. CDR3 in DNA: TGTGCCAGCCCTAATGGACAGGGAATGAACACTGAAGCTTTCTTT.

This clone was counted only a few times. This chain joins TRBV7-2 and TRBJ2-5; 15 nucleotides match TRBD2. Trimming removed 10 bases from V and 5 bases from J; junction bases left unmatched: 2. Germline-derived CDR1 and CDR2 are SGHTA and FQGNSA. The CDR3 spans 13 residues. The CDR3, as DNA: TGTGCCACCGGACTAGCGGGAGGGGAGACCCAGTACTTC. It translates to CATGLAGGETQYF.

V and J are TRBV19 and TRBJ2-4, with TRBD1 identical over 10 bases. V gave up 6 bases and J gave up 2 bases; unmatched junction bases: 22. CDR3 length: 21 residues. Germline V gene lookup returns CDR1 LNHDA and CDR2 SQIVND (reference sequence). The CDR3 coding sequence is TGTGCCAGTAGCCCCTCCACTTCGACAGGGGGCTCAAGGTGGACCAAAAACATTCAGTACTTC. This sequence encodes CASSPSTSTGGSRWTKNIQYF.

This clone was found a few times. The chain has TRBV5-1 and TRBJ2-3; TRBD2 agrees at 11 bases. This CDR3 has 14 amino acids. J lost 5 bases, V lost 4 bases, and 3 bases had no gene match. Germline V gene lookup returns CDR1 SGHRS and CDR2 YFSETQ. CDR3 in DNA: TGCGCCAGCAGCGCCGGGACTAGCGGAGATACGCAGTATTTT. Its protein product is CASSAGTSGDTQYF.

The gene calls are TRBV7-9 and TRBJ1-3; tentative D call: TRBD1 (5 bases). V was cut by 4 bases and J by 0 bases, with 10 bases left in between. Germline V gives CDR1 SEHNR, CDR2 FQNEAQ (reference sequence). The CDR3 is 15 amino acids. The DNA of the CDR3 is TGTGCCAGCAGCTCCGACAGAGACTCTGGAAACACCATATATTTT. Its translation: CASSSDRDSGNTIYF.

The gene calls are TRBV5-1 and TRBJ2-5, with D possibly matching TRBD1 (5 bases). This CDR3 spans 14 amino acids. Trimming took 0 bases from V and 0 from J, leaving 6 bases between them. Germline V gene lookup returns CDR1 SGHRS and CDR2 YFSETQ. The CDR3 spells CASSLGQYQETQYF. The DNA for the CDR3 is TGCGCCAGCAGCTTGGGACAGTACCAAGAGACCCAGTACTTC.

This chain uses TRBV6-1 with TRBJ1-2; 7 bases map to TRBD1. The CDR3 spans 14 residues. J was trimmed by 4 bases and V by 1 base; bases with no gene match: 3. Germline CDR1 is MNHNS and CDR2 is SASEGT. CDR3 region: CASSEENRGYGYTF. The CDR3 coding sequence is TGTGCCAGCAGTGAAGAGAACAGGGGCTATGGCTACACCTTC.

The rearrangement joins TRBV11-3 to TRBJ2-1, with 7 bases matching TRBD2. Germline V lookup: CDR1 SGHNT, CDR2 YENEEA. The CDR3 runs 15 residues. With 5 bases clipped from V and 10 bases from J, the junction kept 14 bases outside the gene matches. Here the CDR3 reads CASSPRGREGMEQFF. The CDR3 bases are TGTGCCAGCAGCCCCCGTGGTAGGGAGGGGATGGAGCAGTTCTTC.

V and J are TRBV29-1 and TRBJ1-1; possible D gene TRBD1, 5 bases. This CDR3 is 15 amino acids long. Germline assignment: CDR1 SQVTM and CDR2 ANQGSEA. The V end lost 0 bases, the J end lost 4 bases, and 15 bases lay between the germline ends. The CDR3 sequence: CSVEDRKGRGTEAFF. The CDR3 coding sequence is TGCAGCGTTGAAGATAGGAAGGGGCGTGGCACTGAAGCTTTCTTT.

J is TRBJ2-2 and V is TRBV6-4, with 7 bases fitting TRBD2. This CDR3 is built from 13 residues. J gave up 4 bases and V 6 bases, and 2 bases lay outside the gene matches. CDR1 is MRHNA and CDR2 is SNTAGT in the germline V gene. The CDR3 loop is CASRAGVTGELFF. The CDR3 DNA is TGTGCCAGCAGGGCGGGAGTCACCGGGGAGCTGTTTTTT.

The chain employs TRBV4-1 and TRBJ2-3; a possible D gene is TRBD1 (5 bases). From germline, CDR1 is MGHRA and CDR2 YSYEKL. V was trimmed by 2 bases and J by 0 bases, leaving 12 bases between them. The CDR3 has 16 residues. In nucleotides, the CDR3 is TGCGCCAGCAGCCAACTCTGGGGCTCTAGCACAGATACGCAGTATTTT. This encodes CASSQLWGSSTDTQYF.

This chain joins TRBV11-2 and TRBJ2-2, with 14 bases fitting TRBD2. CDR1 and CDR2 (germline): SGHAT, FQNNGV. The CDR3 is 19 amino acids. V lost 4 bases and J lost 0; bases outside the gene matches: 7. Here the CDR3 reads CASSSRLAGGGSNTGELFF. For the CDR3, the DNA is TGTGCCAGCAGCTCCAGACTAGCGGGGGGGGGATCGAACACCGGGGAGCTGTTTTTT.